The present entry profiles one T cell receptor beta chain with its context. What it recognizes is unknown. Sample time point: patch test 3, about 24 weeks after DPC sensitization. Documented treatment: therapeutic diphenylcyclopropenone sensitization with weekly scalp DPC. The study drew its donors from alopecia patients who were 18 to 70 years old and suitable for DPC. The data are from a study of human T cells and chemical hapten exposure. CDR1 is ENHRY, CDR2 SYGVKD, per germline. After removal of 10 bases from V and 0 bases from J, the junction contained 11 bases not matched to a gene. The CDR3 loop spans 16 amino acids. The study used a library that attached unique molecular identifiers to individual cDNA molecules. TCRdb processed the RACE reads anew with MiXCR; each CDR3 protein has one entry. The sample records more than 95,000 distinct CDR3 sequences, less than 35% being singletons. General study findings and limits: PT1 expanded TCR numbers tracked positively with patch test score. There was no change with DPC sensitization in TCRs above 1 in 1000 frequency.

The sample consisted of whole blood, taken in connection with sensitization to the hapten diphenylcyclopropenone (DPC). This chain links TRBV10-3 with TRBJ1-3, with 8 bases lining up with TRBD1. This receptor was taken from a man aged 35 to 55 with alopecia areata. Some clones in this sample may be carry-over from other donors' samples. In DNA, the CDR3 is TGTGCCACCAGGGGACAGGCCCTTCTCTCTGGAAACACCATATATTTT. Its protein is CATRGQALLSGNTIYF.